The present T cell receptor beta chain was sequenced within a study of breast tumors, draining lymph nodes, adjacent tissues. The lymph nodes were axillary draining lymph nodes from breast cancer patients. TCRdb reanalysed the multiplex PCR reads using MiXCR and keeps one entry per CDR3 protein. In the table there are fewer than 300,000 distinct CDR3 sequences, about 30% of which are singletons. Regarding the study as a whole: Luminal-like breast cancer showed significantly higher tumor–nontumor repertoire similarity than basal-like. Findings are consistent with lymph node origin and intratumoral expansion of most tumor T cells. Compared with lymph nodes, tumors were less diverse; compared with nontumor tissue, more.

The CDR3 covers 12 residues. Germline CDR1 MNHNY, CDR2 SVGAGI (reference sequence). V gave up 2 bases and J gave up 8 bases, with 6 bases separating them. Note on this clonotype: Antigen unknown.

The origin of this receptor is a female donor with breast cancer. Some clones in this sample may be carry-over from other donors' samples. V usage is TRBV6-6 and J usage is TRBJ1-4; D is uncertain. The sequenced material came from axillary lymph node tissue. As DNA, the CDR3 is TGTGCCAGCAGTTACAGGGCCGAAAAACTGTTTTTT. Translation: CASSYRAEKLFF.